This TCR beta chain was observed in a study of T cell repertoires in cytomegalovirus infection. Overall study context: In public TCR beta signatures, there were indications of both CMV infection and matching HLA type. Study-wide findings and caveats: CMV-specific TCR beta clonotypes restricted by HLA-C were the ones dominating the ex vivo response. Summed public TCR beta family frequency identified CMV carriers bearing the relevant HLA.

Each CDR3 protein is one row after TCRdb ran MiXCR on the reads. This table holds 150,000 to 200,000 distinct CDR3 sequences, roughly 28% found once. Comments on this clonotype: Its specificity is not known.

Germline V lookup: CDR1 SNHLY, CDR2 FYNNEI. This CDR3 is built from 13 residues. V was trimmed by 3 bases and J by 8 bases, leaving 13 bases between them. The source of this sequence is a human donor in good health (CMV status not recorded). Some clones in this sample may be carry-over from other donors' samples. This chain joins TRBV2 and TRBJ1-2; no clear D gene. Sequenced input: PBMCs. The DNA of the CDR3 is TGTGCCAGCAGTGAGAGAGGCCCGAGCGGCTACACCTTC. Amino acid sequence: CASSERGPSGYTF.